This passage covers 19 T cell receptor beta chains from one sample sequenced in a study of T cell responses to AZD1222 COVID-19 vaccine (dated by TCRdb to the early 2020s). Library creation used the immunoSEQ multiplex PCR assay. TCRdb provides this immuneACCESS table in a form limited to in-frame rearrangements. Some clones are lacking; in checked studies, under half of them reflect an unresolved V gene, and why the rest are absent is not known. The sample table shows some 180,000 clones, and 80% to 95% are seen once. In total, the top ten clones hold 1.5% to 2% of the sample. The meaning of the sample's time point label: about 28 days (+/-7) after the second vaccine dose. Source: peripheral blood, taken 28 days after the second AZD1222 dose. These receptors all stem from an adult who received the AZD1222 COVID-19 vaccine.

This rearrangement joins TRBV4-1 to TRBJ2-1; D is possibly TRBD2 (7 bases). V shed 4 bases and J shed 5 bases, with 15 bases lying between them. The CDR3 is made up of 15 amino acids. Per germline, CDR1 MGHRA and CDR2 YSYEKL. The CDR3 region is CASSPSNGGHNEQFF. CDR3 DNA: TGCGCCAGCAGCCCCTCTAACGGGGGGCACAATGAGCAGTTCTTC.

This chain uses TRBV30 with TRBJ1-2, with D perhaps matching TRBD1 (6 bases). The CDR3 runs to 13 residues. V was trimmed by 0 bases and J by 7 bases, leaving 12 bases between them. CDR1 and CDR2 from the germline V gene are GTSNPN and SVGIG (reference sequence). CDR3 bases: TGTGCCTGGAGTGTCGGGGGGGCAGGTGGCTACACCTTC. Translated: CAWSVGGAGGYTF. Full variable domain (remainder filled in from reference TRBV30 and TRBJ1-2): SQTIHQWPATLVQPVGSPLSLECTVEGTSNPNLYWYRQAAGRGLQLLFYSVGIGQISSEVPQNLSASRPQDRQFILSSKKLLLSDSGFYLCAWSVGGAGGYTFGSGTRLTVV.

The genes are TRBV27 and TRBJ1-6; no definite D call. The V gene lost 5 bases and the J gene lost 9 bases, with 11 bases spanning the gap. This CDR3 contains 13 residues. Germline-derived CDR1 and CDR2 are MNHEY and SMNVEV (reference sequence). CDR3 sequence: CASSPLRISPLHF. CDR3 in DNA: TGTGCCAGCAGTCCCCTAAGGATTTCACCCCTCCACTTT.

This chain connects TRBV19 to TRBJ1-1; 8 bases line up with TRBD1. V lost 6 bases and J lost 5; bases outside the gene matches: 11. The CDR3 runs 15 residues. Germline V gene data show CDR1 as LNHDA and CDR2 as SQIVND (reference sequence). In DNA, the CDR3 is TGTGCCAGTAGAGGGACAGGCAAAGGGTGGACTGAAGCTTTCTTT. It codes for CASRGTGKGWTEAFF.

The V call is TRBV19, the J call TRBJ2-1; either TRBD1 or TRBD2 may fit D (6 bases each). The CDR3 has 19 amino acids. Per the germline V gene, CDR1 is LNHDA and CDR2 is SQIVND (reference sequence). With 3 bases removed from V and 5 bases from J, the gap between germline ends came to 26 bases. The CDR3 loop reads CASSILPIIRGLGHNEQFF. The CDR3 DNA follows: TGTGCCAGTAGTATCCTACCTATAATCAGGGGACTTGGACACAATGAGCAGTTCTTC.

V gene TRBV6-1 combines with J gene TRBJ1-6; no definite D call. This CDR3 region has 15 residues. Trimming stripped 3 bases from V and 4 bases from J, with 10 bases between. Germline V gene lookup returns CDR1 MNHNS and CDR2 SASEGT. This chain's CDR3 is CASSDVRRYNSPLHF. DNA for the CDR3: TGTGCCAGCAGTGATGTCCGACGATATAATTCACCCCTCCACTTT.

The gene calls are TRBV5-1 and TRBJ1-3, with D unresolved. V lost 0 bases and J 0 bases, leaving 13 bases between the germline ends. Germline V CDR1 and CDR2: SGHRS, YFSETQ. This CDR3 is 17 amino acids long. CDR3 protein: CASSLGAGPYSGNTIYF. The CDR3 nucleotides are TGCGCCAGCAGCTTGGGAGCTGGACCATACTCTGGAAACACCATATATTTT.

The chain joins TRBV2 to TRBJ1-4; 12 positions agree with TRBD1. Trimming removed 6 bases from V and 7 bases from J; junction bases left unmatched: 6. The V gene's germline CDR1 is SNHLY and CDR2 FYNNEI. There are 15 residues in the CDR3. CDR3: CASSPTGQGAEKLFF. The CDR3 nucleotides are TGTGCCAGCAGCCCTACGGGACAGGGGGCTGAAAAACTGTTTTTT.

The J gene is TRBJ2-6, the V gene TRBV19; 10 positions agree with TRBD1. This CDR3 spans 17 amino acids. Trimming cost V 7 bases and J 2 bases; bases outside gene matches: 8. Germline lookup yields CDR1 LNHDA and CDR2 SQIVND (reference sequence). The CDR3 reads CASITGTGVTGANVLTF. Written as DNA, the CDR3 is TGTGCCAGTATCACCGGGACAGGGGTGACTGGGGCCAACGTCCTGACTTTC.

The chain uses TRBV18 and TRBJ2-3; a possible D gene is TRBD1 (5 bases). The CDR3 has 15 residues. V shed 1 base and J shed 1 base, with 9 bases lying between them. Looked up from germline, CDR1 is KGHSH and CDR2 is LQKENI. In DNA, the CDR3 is TGTGCCAGCTCACCACGGACAACGGGCACAGATACGCAGTATTTT. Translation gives CASSPRTTGTDTQYF.

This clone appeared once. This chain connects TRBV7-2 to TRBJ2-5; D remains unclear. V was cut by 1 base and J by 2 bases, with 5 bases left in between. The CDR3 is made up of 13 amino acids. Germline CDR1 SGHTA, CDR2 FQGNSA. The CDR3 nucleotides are TGTGCCAGCAGCTTAGGGAGACAAGAGACCCAGTACTTC. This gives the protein CASSLGRQETQYF. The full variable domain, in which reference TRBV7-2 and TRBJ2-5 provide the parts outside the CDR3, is GAGVSQSPSNKVTEKGKDVELRCDPISGHTALYWYRQSLGQGLEFLIYFQGNSAPDKSGLPSDRFSAERTGGSVSTLTIQRTQQEDSAVYLCASSLGRQETQYFGPGTRLLVL.

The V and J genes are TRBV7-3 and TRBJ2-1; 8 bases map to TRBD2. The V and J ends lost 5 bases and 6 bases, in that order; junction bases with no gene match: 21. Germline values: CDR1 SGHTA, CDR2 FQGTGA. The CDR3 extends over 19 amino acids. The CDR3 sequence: CASSQERLSGAGGSNEQFF. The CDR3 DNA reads TGTGCCAGCAGCCAAGAAAGGCTAAGTGGTGCGGGAGGTTCCAATGAGCAGTTCTTC.

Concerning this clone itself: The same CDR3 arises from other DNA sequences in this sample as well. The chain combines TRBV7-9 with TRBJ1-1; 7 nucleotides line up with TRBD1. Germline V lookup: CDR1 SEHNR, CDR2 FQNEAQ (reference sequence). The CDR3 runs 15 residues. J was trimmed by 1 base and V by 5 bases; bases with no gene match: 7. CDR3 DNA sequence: TGTGCCAGCAGCCTAAGACAGGGAAAGAACACTGAAGCTTTCTTT. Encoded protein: CASSLRQGKNTEAFF.

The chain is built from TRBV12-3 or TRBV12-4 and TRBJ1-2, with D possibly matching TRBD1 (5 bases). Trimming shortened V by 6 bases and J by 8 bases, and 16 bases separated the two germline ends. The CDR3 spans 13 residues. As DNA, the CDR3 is TGTGCCAGCAGGTCCGGCGGGGGTTACGGCTACACCTTC. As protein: CASRSGGGYGYTF.

The CDR3 nucleotides read TGTGCCAGCAGAGACGCCGGGACAGCCAACACTGAAGCTTTCTTT. Amino acids: CASRDAGTANTEAFF. The gene calls are TRBV6-5 and TRBJ1-1; 7 positions match TRBD1. This CDR3 contains 15 residues. CDR1 and CDR2 (germline): MNHEY, SVGAGI. V gave up 6 bases and J gave up 2 bases; unmatched junction bases: 9.

CDR3 bases: TGCGCCAGCAGCTTCCAGGGGGGTGAAGCTTTCTTT. It translates to CASSFQGGEAFF. The V call is TRBV5-1, the J call TRBJ1-1, with 7 bases identical to TRBD1. The CDR3 extends over 12 amino acids. Germline-derived CDR1 and CDR2 are SGHRS and YFSETQ. The V gene end was trimmed by 2 bases and the J gene end by 7 bases; junction bases not matched to a gene: 2.

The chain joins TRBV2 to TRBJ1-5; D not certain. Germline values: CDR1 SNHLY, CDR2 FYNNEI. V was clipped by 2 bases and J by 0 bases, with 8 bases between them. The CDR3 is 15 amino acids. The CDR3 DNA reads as TGTGCCAGCAGTGAAAGGGCCTTTAGCAATCAGCCCCAGCATTTT. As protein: CASSERAFSNQPQHF.

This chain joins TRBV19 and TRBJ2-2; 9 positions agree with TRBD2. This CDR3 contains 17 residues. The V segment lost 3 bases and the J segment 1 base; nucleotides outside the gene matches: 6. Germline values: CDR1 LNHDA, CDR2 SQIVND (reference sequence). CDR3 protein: CASSISLAGLNTGELFF. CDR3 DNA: TGTGCCAGTAGTATTTCCCTAGCGGGGCTGAACACCGGGGAGCTGTTTTTT.

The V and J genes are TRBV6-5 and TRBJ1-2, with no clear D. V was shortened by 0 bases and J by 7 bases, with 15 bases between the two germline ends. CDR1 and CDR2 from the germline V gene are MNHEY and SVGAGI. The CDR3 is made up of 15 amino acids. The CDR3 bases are TGTGCCAGCAGTTACTCACACAGCACCGGCATTGGCTACACCTTC. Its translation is CASSYSHSTGIGYTF.